This T cell receptor beta chain appears in the sequencing data of a study of PD-1 blockade in mismatch repair-deficient tumors. Turning to the study itself: All were previously treated, progressing patients with approximately 12 mismatch repair-deficient cancer types.

Study findings and constraints: After pembrolizumab, tumor-resident clones rose rapidly, then generally contracted before radiologic responses.

Germline CDR1 and CDR2: SGHVS and FQNEAQ. Trimming pared 1 base from V and 0 bases from J, leaving 10 bases between. CDR3 length equals 15 residues. Remarks on this clone: Antigen specificity is unknown.

The method was immunoSEQ multiplex PCR; TCRdb's version includes in-frame clones alone and lacks a portion of them. The sample contains some 120,000 clones, approximately 90% of which appear only once. All patients were mismatch repair deficient, assessed by either PCR or immunohistochemistry. The TCR-sequenced patients were a few responders to pembrolizumab. V usage is TRBV7-8 and J usage is TRBJ2-7, with D possibly being TRBD2 (5 bases). This receptor was obtained from an adult with mismatch repair-deficient cancer. The sequenced sample was peripheral blood, obtained 44 weeks after starting pembrolizumab. The CDR3 DNA sequence: TGTGCCAGCAGCTTAGGGAGGACCCTCTCCTACGAGCAGTACTTC. It is translated as CASSLGRTLSYEQYF.